This T cell receptor beta chain was documented in a study of blood T cell repertoires in COVID-19. Study-level background: The United States, Italy and Spain provided the acute and convalescent COVID-19 samples. Sources were T cells, B-cell-depleted T cells, or PBMCs; the material itself was cDNA or gDNA.

Per the authors' pipeline: By means of reference gene primer amplification, nucleated cell counts were estimated. Sequencing used immunoSEQ multiplex PCR; TCRdb keeps in-frame clones, though not all of them. For V, J and clone size, that table is used; D and trimming come from the DNA. The repertoire consists of about 42,000 clones, with roughly 84% occurring once and the leading ten covering approximately 2.4%. Sequencing was done on a sample of peripheral blood. This sequence was found in a human donor in a cohort sampled during active COVID-19.

CDR3: CASSQWGRNPSGANVLTF. CDR3 DNA: TGTGCCAGCAGCCAGTGGGGCAGGAATCCCTCTGGGGCCAACGTCCTGACTTTC. The genes are TRBV14 and TRBJ2-6; D possibly corresponds to TRBD1 (5 bases). The germline V gene has CDR1 SGHDN and CDR2 FVKESK. The V end lost 3 bases, the J end lost 0 bases, and 15 bases lay between the germline ends. The CDR3 runs to 18 residues.